The sequence of this T cell receptor beta chain was determined in a study of Ad26.COV2.S vaccination and SARS-CoV-2 variants. Study summary: The vaccine Ad26.COV2.S was put into the muscle once, or twice with 56 days between.

Treatment described: roughly 19 received Ad26.COV2.S at low or high dose, single or two shots; 5 received placebo; per-sample allocation not given. Sampling occurred on day 63 after the first vaccine or placebo injection. This Boston cohort included adults aged 18-55 years. It was Wuhan-strain SARS-CoV-2 spike that the Ad26 vaccine vector expressed. The sample holds a few counts of this clone. Its antigen is not identified. The study, taken as a whole, reports: Total T cell responses may have been underestimated by the TCR breadth and depth analyses.

The CDR3 has 14 residues. V lost 0 bases and J 10 bases, leaving 13 bases between the germline ends. Germline V gives CDR1 SGHVS, CDR2 FNYEAQ. Generated by immunoSEQ multiplex PCR, the TCRdb table keeps only in-frame clones and is missing some. Of 500,000 or so clones in the sample, 75% to 90% were seen once. The receptor comes from a person aged 18 to 59 who received the Ad26.COV2.S COVID-19 vaccine or a placebo. The J gene is TRBJ2-1, the V gene TRBV7-6; D perhaps matches TRBD2 (5 bases). The sequences come from peripheral blood, collected in a trial of Ad26.COV2.S vaccine versus placebo. In nucleotides, the CDR3 is TGTGCCAGCAGCTTAGCCGGGGTATTGAACGAGCAGTTCTTC. Encoded protein: CASSLAGVLNEQFF.